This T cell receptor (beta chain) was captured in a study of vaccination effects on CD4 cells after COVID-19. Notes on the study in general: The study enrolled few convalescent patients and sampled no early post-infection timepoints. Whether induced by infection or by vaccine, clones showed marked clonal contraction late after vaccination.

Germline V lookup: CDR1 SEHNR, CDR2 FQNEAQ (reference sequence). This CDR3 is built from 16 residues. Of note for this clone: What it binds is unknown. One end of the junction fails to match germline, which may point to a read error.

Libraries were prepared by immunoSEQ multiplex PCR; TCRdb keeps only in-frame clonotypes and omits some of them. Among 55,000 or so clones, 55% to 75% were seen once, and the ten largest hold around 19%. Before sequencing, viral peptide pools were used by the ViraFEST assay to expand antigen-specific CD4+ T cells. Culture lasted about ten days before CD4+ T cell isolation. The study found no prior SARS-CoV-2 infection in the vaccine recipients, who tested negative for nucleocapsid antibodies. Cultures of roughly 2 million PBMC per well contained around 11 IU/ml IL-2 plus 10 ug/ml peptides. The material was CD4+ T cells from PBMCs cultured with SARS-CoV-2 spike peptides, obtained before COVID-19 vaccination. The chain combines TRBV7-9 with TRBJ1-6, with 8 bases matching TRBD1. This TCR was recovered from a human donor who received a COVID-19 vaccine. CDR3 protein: CASRLAGGRGHSPLHF. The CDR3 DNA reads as TGTGCCAGCAGGTTAGCCGGCGGCAGGGGGCATTCACCCCTCCACTTT.